This T cell receptor (beta chain) is drawn from a study of blood T cell repertoires in COVID-19. CDR1 and CDR2 from the germline V gene are MGHRA and YSYEKL. This CDR3 contains 14 residues. Trimming stripped 0 bases from V and 2 bases from J, with 8 bases between. Assay: immunoSEQ multiplex PCR; the TCRdb copy retains only in-frame clones and omits some. This sample has 300,000 to 450,000 clones, with around 84% found just once. This clone rates as medium-sized. The chain employs TRBV4-1 and TRBJ2-7; possible D gene TRBD1, 6 bases. The sequenced material came from peripheral blood. The source is a woman aged 18-35 years with acute or convalescent COVID-19. The CDR3 bases are TGCGCCAGCAGCCAAGAGGGACAAACCTACGAGCAGTACTTC. This encodes CASSQEGQTYEQYF.